These T cell receptor beta chains were read from a single sample in a study of blood T cell repertoires in COVID-19. The data were produced by immunoSEQ multiplex PCR, yet TCRdb's version contains in-frame clones alone and is incomplete. The data contain under 250,000 clones, more than 65% of them singletons. Material for sequencing was peripheral blood. These receptors originate from a man aged 50-59 years with active or convalescent COVID-19. Both conserved end residues are part of each CDR3. Each record gives: clone size, J gene, D gene, V gene, CDR3 protein, CDR3 DNA. The D gene is left open where the match is weak. A row's size may be missing; if present it is once, few, many or a size class.

clone size: .
J gene: TRBJ2-3
D gene: .
V gene: TRBV21-1
CDR3 protein: CASSNIKGTDTQYF
CDR3 DNA: TGTGCCAGCAGCAACATTAAGGGGACAGATACGCAGTATTTT

clone size: once
J gene: TRBJ1-2
D gene: .
V gene: TRBV19
CDR3 protein: CASGKDGNNYGYTF
CDR3 DNA: TGTGCCAGCGGGAAGGACGGAAATAACTATGGCTACACCTTC

clone size: .
J gene: TRBJ1-5
D gene: TRBD1
V gene: TRBV5-5
CDR3 protein: CASSLEGARSNQPQHF
CDR3 DNA: TGTGCCAGCAGCTTGGAGGGGGCGCGAAGCAATCAGCCCCAGCATTTT

clone size: .
J gene: TRBJ2-3
D gene: TRBD2
V gene: TRBV15
CDR3 protein: CATSRGTSGTDTQYF
CDR3 DNA: TGTGCCACCAGCAGAGGGACTAGCGGCACAGATACGCAGTATTTT

clone size: .
J gene: TRBJ2-1
D gene: TRBD2
V gene: TRBV5-1
CDR3 protein: CASSPRGLAGFDNEQFF
CDR3 DNA: TGCGCCAGCAGCCCGAGAGGACTAGCGGGTTTTGACAATGAGCAGTTCTTC

clone size: .
J gene: TRBJ2-3
D gene: TRBD2
V gene: TRBV27
CDR3 protein: CASSLLSGVGGDTQYF
CDR3 DNA: TGTGCCAGCAGTTTACTTAGCGGGGTGGGAGGAGATACGCAGTATTTT

clone size: .
J gene: TRBJ2-7
D gene: TRBD1
V gene: TRBV10-3
CDR3 protein: CAITPGQGSYEQYF
CDR3 DNA: TGTGCCATCACTCCAGGACAGGGCTCCTACGAGCAGTACTTC

clone size: .
J gene: TRBJ1-5
D gene: .
V gene: TRBV2
CDR3 protein: CASSESGGNQPQHF
CDR3 DNA: TGTGCCAGCAGTGAGTCCGGGGGCAATCAGCCCCAGCATTTT

clone size: .
J gene: TRBJ1-1
D gene: TRBD1
V gene: TRBV5-1
CDR3 protein: CASSPQGANTEAFF
CDR3 DNA: TGCGCCAGCAGCCCACAGGGGGCAAACACTGAAGCTTTCTTT

clone size: few
J gene: TRBJ1-3
D gene: .
V gene: TRBV2
CDR3 protein: CASSDGAGNTIYF
CDR3 DNA: TGTGCCAGCAGTGACGGAGCGGGAAACACCATATATTTT

clone size: .
J gene: TRBJ2-3
D gene: .
V gene: TRBV5-1
CDR3 protein: CASSLGRGSGPTDTQYF
CDR3 DNA: TGCGCCAGCAGCTTGGGGCGCGGTAGCGGACCCACAGATACGCAGTATTTT

clone size: .
J gene: TRBJ1-3
D gene: .
V gene: TRBV30
CDR3 protein: CATTGEVNSGNTIYF
CDR3 DNA: TGTGCTACTACTGGGGAGGTAAACTCTGGAAACACCATATATTTT

clone size: .
J gene: TRBJ2-2
D gene: .
V gene: TRBV7-2
CDR3 protein: CASSPGQSYTGELFF
CDR3 DNA: TGTGCCAGCAGCCCAGGACAGAGCTACACCGGGGAGCTGTTTTTT

clone size: .
J gene: TRBJ1-5
D gene: .
V gene: TRBV5-4
CDR3 protein: CASSLQGASNQPQHF
CDR3 DNA: TGTGCCAGCAGCCTACAGGGAGCAAGCAATCAGCCCCAGCATTTT

clone size: few
J gene: TRBJ1-2
D gene: .
V gene: TRBV6-2/TRBV6-3
CDR3 protein: CASSYPTWSYYSYTF
CDR3 DNA: TGTGCCAGCAGTTACCCCACCTGGAGCTACTATAGCTACACCTTC

clone size: .
J gene: TRBJ2-1
D gene: TRBD1
V gene: TRBV5-1
CDR3 protein: CASSPGQGPFNEQFF
CDR3 DNA: TGCGCCAGCAGCCCAGGACAGGGGCCTTTTAATGAGCAGTTCTTC

clone size: many
J gene: TRBJ2-3
D gene: .
V gene: TRBV19
CDR3 protein: CASSLGLLGTDTQYF
CDR3 DNA: TGTGCCAGTAGTTTGGGACTCCTGGGCACAGATACGCAGTATTTT

clone size: .
J gene: TRBJ2-7
D gene: TRBD1
V gene: TRBV7-2
CDR3 protein: CASSWDRGEQYF
CDR3 DNA: TGTGCCAGCAGCTGGGACAGGGGCGAGCAGTACTTC

clone size: once
J gene: TRBJ1-6
D gene: TRBD1
V gene: TRBV6-2/TRBV6-3
CDR3 protein: CASSPPGQSYSPLHF
CDR3 DNA: TGTGCCAGCAGTCCCCCGGGACAGAGCTATTCACCCCTCCACTTT

clone size: .
J gene: TRBJ1-2
D gene: .
V gene: TRBV30
CDR3 protein: CAWKGSNYGYTF
CDR3 DNA: TGTGCCTGGAAGGGGTCTAACTATGGCTACACCTTC

clone size: .
J gene: TRBJ2-5
D gene: .
V gene: TRBV12-5
CDR3 protein: CASGLVSETQYF
CDR3 DNA: TGTGCTAGTGGTTTGGTCTCTGAGACCCAGTACTTC

clone size: .
J gene: TRBJ1-5
D gene: .
V gene: TRBV24-1
CDR3 protein: CATSDEGQPQHF
CDR3 DNA: TGTGCCACCAGTGACGAGGGTCAGCCCCAGCATTTT

clone size: .
J gene: TRBJ1-2
D gene: .
V gene: TRBV5-1
CDR3 protein: CASSLEGDSYGYTF
CDR3 DNA: TGCGCCAGCAGCTTGGAGGGCGACAGCTATGGCTACACCTTC

clone size: .
J gene: TRBJ1-5
D gene: .
V gene: TRBV19
CDR3 protein: CASSGSGNQPQHF
CDR3 DNA: TGTGCCAGTAGTGGGAGCGGCAATCAGCCCCAGCATTTT

clone size: .
J gene: TRBJ1-1
D gene: .
V gene: TRBV3-1/TRBV3-2
CDR3 protein: CASTLAGDTEAFF
CDR3 DNA: TGTGCCAGCACTCTTGCGGGTGACACTGAAGCTTTCTTT

clone size: .
J gene: TRBJ2-1
D gene: TRBD1
V gene: TRBV4-3
CDR3 protein: CASSRTAGTGRNEQFF
CDR3 DNA: TGCGCCAGCAGCCGCACTGCCGGGACAGGGAGGAATGAGCAGTTCTTC

clone size: .
J gene: TRBJ2-7
D gene: .
V gene: TRBV3-1/TRBV3-2
CDR3 protein: CASSQVGGGEQYF
CDR3 DNA: TGTGCCAGCAGCCAAGTTGGGGGCGGCGAGCAGTACTTC

clone size: .
J gene: TRBJ2-7
D gene: TRBD2
V gene: TRBV9
CDR3 protein: CASSVSSGVAGGPLREQYF
CDR3 DNA: TGTGCCAGCAGCGTATCGAGTGGAGTAGCGGGGGGGCCGCTTCGAGAGCAGTACTTC

clone size: .
J gene: TRBJ2-6
D gene: TRBD1
V gene: TRBV13
CDR3 protein: CASSPRDSSAGANVLTF
CDR3 DNA: TGTGCCAGCAGCCCAAGGGACAGCTCCGCTGGGGCCAACGTCCTGACTTTC

clone size: .
J gene: TRBJ2-2
D gene: TRBD2
V gene: TRBV11-3
CDR3 protein: CASSLGAGTTGELFF
CDR3 DNA: TGTGCCAGCAGCTTAGGAGCGGGGACCACCGGGGAGCTGTTTTTT

clone size: .
J gene: TRBJ1-6
D gene: TRBD1
V gene: TRBV19
CDR3 protein: CASSPGQGRSYNSPLHF
CDR3 DNA: TGTGCCAGTAGCCCAGGACAGGGTAGATCCTATAATTCACCCCTCCACTTT

clone size: once
J gene: TRBJ1-6
D gene: .
V gene: TRBV11-2
CDR3 protein: CASSLGGGAGSPLHF
CDR3 DNA: TGTGCCAGCAGCTTAGGAGGGGGGGCCGGATCACCCCTCCACTTT

clone size: once
J gene: TRBJ2-7
D gene: TRBD1
V gene: TRBV14
CDR3 protein: CASSRAGGGYEQYF
CDR3 DNA: TGTGCCAGCAGCCGGGCAGGGGGTGGATACGAGCAGTACTTC

clone size: .
J gene: TRBJ2-3
D gene: TRBD1
V gene: TRBV5-1
CDR3 protein: CASSLGDRGQDTQYF
CDR3 DNA: TGCGCCAGCAGCTTGGGGGACAGGGGGCAAGATACGCAGTATTTT

clone size: .
J gene: TRBJ2-2
D gene: TRBD2
V gene: TRBV5-1
CDR3 protein: CASSLGGGTGELFF
CDR3 DNA: TGCGCCAGCAGCTTGGGGGGGGGTACCGGGGAGCTGTTTTTT

clone size: .
J gene: TRBJ2-5
D gene: .
V gene: TRBV3-1/TRBV3-2
CDR3 protein: CASSVPGGQETQYF
CDR3 DNA: TGTGCCAGCAGCGTCCCAGGCGGGCAAGAGACCCAGTACTTC

clone size: .
J gene: TRBJ2-3
D gene: .
V gene: TRBV29-1
CDR3 protein: CSTEGATNTDTQYF
CDR3 DNA: TGCAGCACCGAGGGAGCGACTAACACAGATACGCAGTATTTT

clone size: .
J gene: TRBJ2-1
D gene: TRBD2
V gene: TRBV5-1
CDR3 protein: CASSLALAGGLPGVEQFF
CDR3 DNA: TGCGCCAGCAGCTTGGCACTAGCGGGGGGCCTCCCTGGGGTGGAGCAGTTCTTC

clone size: .
J gene: TRBJ1-1
D gene: .
V gene: TRBV19
CDR3 protein: CASSTDRGTEAFF
CDR3 DNA: TGTGCCAGTAGTACCGACAGAGGCACTGAAGCTTTCTTT

clone size: .
J gene: TRBJ2-7
D gene: TRBD1
V gene: TRBV5-5
CDR3 protein: CASSLAGGDEQYF
CDR3 DNA: TGTGCCAGCAGCTTGGCAGGGGGCGACGAGCAGTACTTC

clone size: .
J gene: TRBJ2-5
D gene: .
V gene: TRBV4-2
CDR3 protein: CASSPGQVQETQYF
CDR3 DNA: TGTGCCAGCAGCCCGGGACAAGTTCAAGAGACCCAGTACTTC

clone size: .
J gene: TRBJ2-2
D gene: TRBD1
V gene: TRBV5-4
CDR3 protein: CASSAGGSTGELFF
CDR3 DNA: TGTGCCAGCAGCGCAGGGGGAAGCACCGGGGAGCTGTTTTTT

clone size: .
J gene: TRBJ1-2
D gene: .
V gene: TRBV24-1
CDR3 protein: CATSDSDRNYGYTF
CDR3 DNA: TGTGCCACCAGTGATTCCGACAGGAACTATGGCTACACCTTC

clone size: .
J gene: TRBJ1-2
D gene: TRBD1
V gene: TRBV6-6
CDR3 protein: CASSYPDRDGFYGYTF
CDR3 DNA: TGTGCCAGCAGTTACCCAGACAGGGATGGATTCTATGGCTACACCTTC